A single TCR beta chain is shown here with its context. Antigen specificity is unknown. Mismatch with germline at one junction end may stem from a read error. This sample stems from a study of T cells after yellow fever vaccination. Study results and limitations: Post-booster reappearance was seen for most primary-vaccination clones (roughly 96% CD4, around 91% CD8).

One entry per CDR3 protein, called by TCRdb with MiXCR from the 5' RACE reads. The sample includes over 300,000 distinct CDR3 sequences, roughly 4% of them seen just once. Here the sequenced sample was PBMCs, taken 5 days after the yellow fever booster vaccination. The origin of this receptor is a man younger than 35 who received the YFV17D yellow fever vaccine.

In DNA form, the CDR3 reads TGTGCCAGTAGTAAATCCGGGACAGCGAAGGGTCAGCCCGAGCATTTT. The encoded protein is CASSKSGTAKGQPEHF. The chain carries TRBV19 and TRBJ1-5, with 7 bases identical to TRBD1. Germline V lookup: CDR1 LNHDA, CDR2 SQIVND (reference sequence). The CDR3 spans 16 residues.